The clone carrying this T cell receptor (beta chain) turned up a few times. The data stem from a study of blood T cell repertoires in COVID-19. As for the study in general: Sites in the United States, Italy and Spain provided acute and convalescent COVID-19 samples. T cells, B-cell-depleted T cells, or PBMCs supplied cDNA or gDNA.

Per the authors' pipeline: Scientists estimated how many nucleated cells there were by amplifying reference gene primers. Measured with immunoSEQ multiplex PCR; TCRdb has only the in-frame clones, and not every one. V, J and clone size are those of that table, while D and trimming were read from the DNA. Of 250,000 to 300,000 clones listed, roughly 89% are singletons. The source of this sequence is a man aged 35-49 years with acute or convalescent COVID-19. Sequenced input: peripheral blood.

This chain's CDR3 is CSVELRRKAFF. CDR3 DNA: TGCAGCGTTGAATTACGGCGGAAAGCTTTCTTT. The chain carries TRBV29-1 and TRBJ1-1, with D unclear. Trimming stripped 2 bases from V and 9 bases from J, with 10 bases between. Germline V gives CDR1 SQVTM, CDR2 ANQGSEA. The CDR3 runs 11 residues.